The clone carrying this T cell receptor beta chain was seen repeatedly, ten times or more. What it binds is unknown. This specimen belongs to a study of T cells in Graves' hyperthyroidism and ophthalmopathy. Findings and caveats of the study: Ophthalmopathy, as predicted by the model, came a median roughly 6.3 months after the prediction.

V was shortened by 5 bases and J by 6 bases, with 16 bases between the two germline ends. CDR3 length: 13 residues. Germline CDR1 is GTSNPN and CDR2 is SVGIG (reference sequence). The source material, RNA transcripts, was used to amplify TCR beta CDR3 regions. RT-PCR in the first round (using the HTBI primer set) targeted the TCR CDR3. TCRdb reprocessed the multiplex PCR reads via MiXCR and lists one record per CDR3 protein. The table shows some 740,000 distinct CDR3 sequences, with roughly 15% occurring only once. Those patients with uncontrolled infection, other autoimmune disease, pregnancy or lactation were excluded. The diagnoses drew upon clinical symptoms, serum thyroxine and TRAb, thyroid ultrasound and orbital computed tomography. Extraction of PBMCs used 8.5 to 10 ml of fresh peripheral blood.

The gene calls are TRBV30 and TRBJ1-2; weak D call: TRBD1 (5 bases). This TCR was sampled from a woman aged 18-29 years with Graves' hyperthyroidism. The sample was blood. CDR3 residues: CAWGFPLGDGYTF. CDR3 bases: TGTGCCTGGGGTTTCCCATTAGGGGATGGCTACACCTTC.